Below, 22 T cell receptor beta chains from the same sample are listed, as sequenced in a study of blood T cell repertoires in COVID-19 (dated by TCRdb to 2018 to 2020). Libraries were built with the immunoSEQ multiplex PCR assay. TCRdb re-hosts the immuneACCESS table, in-frame sequences only. Its copies lack some clones; in the studies checked, an unresolved V gene accounts for under half of them, and the cause for the rest is not known. The sample table holds about 280,000 clones, of which about nine tenths were seen once. In total, the top ten clones hold 2% to 2.5% of the sample. Input material: peripheral blood. These receptors all stem from a woman aged 50 to 65 who had recovered from COVID-19.

This clone was seen just once. This chain connects TRBV28 to TRBJ1-1, with D possibly matching TRBD1 (6 bases). The ends were cut back, 2 bases at V and 5 bases at J, with 9 bases in the middle. This CDR3 spans 13 amino acids. The germline CDR1 and CDR2 sequences are MDHEN and SYDVKM. The CDR3 loop reads CASSLTGLTEAFF. The CDR3 DNA sequence: TGTGCCAGCAGTTTAACAGGGCTGACTGAAGCTTTCTTT.

The rearrangement links TRBV6-5 to TRBJ1-2; perhaps TRBD1 as D (5 bases). The CDR3 is made up of 13 amino acids. Germline V lookup: CDR1 MNHEY, CDR2 SVGAGI. V was trimmed by 8 bases and J by 5 bases, leaving 15 bases between them. CDR3 DNA: TGTGCCAGCCGAAGTCGACAGAAATATGGCTACACCTTC. Its protein product is CASRSRQKYGYTF.

This chain joins TRBV5-1 and TRBJ2-1; 12 nucleotides line up with TRBD2. Germline V gene sequence: CDR1 SGHRS, CDR2 YFSETQ. The CDR3 contains 16 residues. V dropped 4 bases and J dropped 4; count of bases not matched to a gene: 6. CDR3 region: CASSETSGGHYNEQFF. CDR3 DNA: TGCGCCAGCAGCGAGACTAGCGGGGGCCATTACAATGAGCAGTTCTTC.

This chain uses TRBV2 with TRBJ1-1; 8 nucleotides align to TRBD1. V shed 7 bases and J 0 bases; nucleotides not matched to a gene: 10. CDR3 length equals 16 residues. Germline V gene data show CDR1 as SNHLY and CDR2 as FYNNEI. Written as DNA, the CDR3 is TGTGCCAGCATCGGGACAGGTACTACCCTGAACACTGAAGCTTTCTTT. This sequence encodes CASIGTGTTLNTEAFF.

This chain connects TRBV3-1 (or the pseudogene TRBV3-2) to TRBJ1-2; no clear D gene. V was trimmed by 0 bases and J by 7 bases, leaving 9 bases between them. The CDR3 loop spans 13 amino acids. CDR1 LGHDT and CDR2 YNNKEL come from the germline V gene (reference sequence). DNA for the CDR3: TGTGCCAGCAGCCAAGAACGAGGGTTTGGCTACACCTTC. This gives the protein CASSQERGFGYTF.

This chain links TRBV6-5 with TRBJ1-1, with TRBD1 matching 7 bases. The germline V gene has CDR1 MNHEY and CDR2 SVGAGI. There are 16 residues in the CDR3. J gave up 0 bases and V 2 bases, and 6 bases lay outside the gene matches. The CDR3 DNA reads as TGTGCCAGCAGTTACCTGGGCAGGGGGATGAACACTGAAGCTTTCTTT. This codes for CASSYLGRGMNTEAFF.

The gene calls are TRBV19 and TRBJ1-6; possibly TRBD1 for D (6 bases). Trimming shortened V by 2 bases and J by 10 bases, and 9 bases separated the two germline ends. Germline V lookup: CDR1 LNHDA, CDR2 SQIVND (reference sequence). The CDR3 covers 13 residues. In DNA, the CDR3 is TGTGCCAGTAGTATATCCCAGGGGTCACCCCTCCACTTT. Protein sequence: CASSISQGSPLHF.

The chain joins TRBV9 to TRBJ1-2; TRBD1 agrees at 7 bases. The CDR3 totals 12 residues. The germline CDR1 and CDR2 sequences are SGDLS and YYNGEE. Losses at the gene ends were 5 bases for V and 6 bases for J; bases not matched to a gene: 4. The CDR3 here is CASSTGAHGYTF. The CDR3 bases are TGTGCCAGCAGTACAGGGGCCCATGGCTACACCTTC.

This rearrangement joins TRBV7-9 to TRBJ2-7; TRBD1 matches 9 bases. This CDR3 spans 12 amino acids. The ends lost 0 bases at V and 9 bases at J; junction bases unmatched: 0. Germline-derived CDR1 and CDR2 are SEHNR and FQNEAQ (reference sequence). In DNA form, the CDR3 reads TGTGCCAGCAGCTTAGCGGACAGGGGGCAGTACTTC. It encodes CASSLADRGQYF.

V usage is TRBV28 and J usage is TRBJ1-2; D uncertain. From germline, CDR1 is MDHEN and CDR2 SYDVKM. Trimming cost V 6 bases and J 2 bases, with 13 bases left between them. This CDR3 is built from 14 residues. The CDR3 bases are TGTGCCAGCAGCACCCCAGGTTGGAACTATGGCTACACCTTC. Its translation: CASSTPGWNYGYTF.

The genes are TRBV20-1 and TRBJ1-2, with 8 nucleotides matching TRBD1. This CDR3 has 11 residues. CDR1 is DFQATT and CDR2 is SNEGSKA in the germline V gene (reference sequence). CDR3 DNA sequence: TGCCGAGGACAGGGAATCTATGGCTACACCTTC. Amino acid sequence: CRGQGIYGYTF.

The rearrangement uses TRBV5-1 and TRBJ1-4, with D perhaps TRBD1 (5 bases). The V end was cut by 3 bases, the J end by 0 bases, with 9 bases between. This CDR3 has 15 residues. Germline loops: CDR1 SGHRS, CDR2 YFSETQ. The CDR3 spells CASSWGWSTNEKLFF. The CDR3 DNA is TGCGCCAGCAGCTGGGGCTGGTCAACTAATGAAAAACTGTTTTTT.

This rearrangement joins TRBV20-1 to TRBJ1-4; no reliable D call. Germline V gene lookup returns CDR1 DFQATT and CDR2 SNEGSKA (reference sequence). Trimming stripped 3 bases from V and 8 bases from J, with 19 bases between. This CDR3 is 15 amino acids long. The CDR3 nucleotides read TGCAGTGCTAGTCAGCAAGGAGGGAGAAACGAAAAACTGTTTTTT. It specifies CSASQQGGRNEKLFF.

This sequence joins TRBV28 and TRBJ1-1; the D gene is possibly TRBD1 (5 bases). The germline CDR1 and CDR2 sequences are MDHEN and SYDVKM. The CDR3 totals 12 residues. V shed 4 bases and J shed 6 bases, with 9 bases lying between them. The CDR3 region has the DNA TGTGCCAGCAGTTCCTCGGGGGCTGAAGCTTTCTTT. Its protein product is CASSSSGAEAFF.

The chain recombines TRBV7-2 with TRBJ2-5, with D possibly matching TRBD2 (5 bases). This CDR3 comprises 15 residues. CDR1 is SGHTA and CDR2 is FQGNSA in the germline V gene. Trimming took 3 bases from V and 1 from J, leaving 12 bases between them. The CDR3 nucleotides read TGTGCCAGCAGCTTCGGAGCGGTACCCCAAGAGACCCAGTACTTC. It yields the protein CASSFGAVPQETQYF.

V and J are TRBV5-4 and TRBJ1-6; possibly TRBD1 for D (5 bases). V was pared by 5 bases and J by 8 bases, with 14 bases between. The CDR3 length is 14 residues. Germline assignment: CDR1 SGHNT and CDR2 YYREEE (reference sequence). As DNA, the CDR3 is TGTGCCAGCAGGGGGACTCGAATAGATTCACCCCTCCACTTT. Amino acids: CASRGTRIDSPLHF.

The chain couples TRBV29-1 to TRBJ2-1, with a weak D call TRBD2 (5 bases). The CDR3 covers 12 residues. Trimming left V 3 bases short and J 10 bases short, with 13 bases between. The germline V gene has CDR1 SQVTM and CDR2 ANQGSEA. As DNA, the CDR3 is TGCAGCGTTGATGGACGATCTAGCGAGCAGTTCTTC. This sequence encodes CSVDGRSSEQFF.

This chain connects TRBV6-5 to TRBJ1-1; D gene ambiguous. Germline V gives CDR1 MNHEY, CDR2 SVGAGI. The length of the CDR3 is 13 residues. The V and J ends lost 4 bases and 2 bases respectively, with 8 bases between them. This CDR3 is CASSLTTNTEAFF. As DNA, the CDR3 is TGTGCCAGCAGTTTGACAACAAACACTGAAGCTTTCTTT.

This chain links TRBV6-4 with TRBJ2-1; the D is unclear. Germline CDR1 is MRHNA and CDR2 is SNTAGT. The CDR3 is 14 residues long. Trimming took off 6 bases at V and 4 bases at J, with 13 bases between the two ends. CDR3 DNA: TGTGCCAGCAGCCGAGGAGTTGGGTACAATGAGCAGTTCTTC. This codes for CASSRGVGYNEQFF.

The V call is TRBV6-2 or TRBV6-3, the J call TRBJ1-1, with D hard to call. The germline V gene encodes CDR1 MNHEY and CDR2 SVGEGT. The CDR3 has 13 residues. V was pared by 5 bases and J by 0 bases, with 7 bases between. CDR3 DNA: TGTGCCAGCAGTGGAGCTATGAACACTGAAGCTTTCTTT. Residues: CASSGAMNTEAFF.

The chain recombines TRBV19 with TRBJ1-5, with 7 bases fitting TRBD1. From germline, CDR1 is LNHDA and CDR2 SQIVND (reference sequence). J lost 2 bases, V lost 1 base, and 2 bases had no gene match. The CDR3 runs 15 residues. The CDR3 nucleotides read TGTGCCAGTAGTATAGTAACAGGGGGCAATCAGCCCCAGCATTTT. The encoded protein is CASSIVTGGNQPQHF.

The chain links TRBV10-3 to TRBJ1-1, with D tentatively TRBD1 (5 bases). The CDR3 is 15 residues long. Between the trimmed V and J ends, which lost 0 bases and 3 bases, there was a span of 11 bases. The germline CDR1 and CDR2 sequences are ENHRY and SYGVKD. CDR3 residues: CAISESAGGDTEAFF. The CDR3 DNA follows: TGTGCCATCAGTGAGTCGGCGGGGGGGGACACTGAAGCTTTCTTT.